This passage covers 17 T cell receptor beta chains from one sample sequenced in a study of control samples from healthy donors and cancer patients. TCRdb's copy holds only in-frame clones and misses some; the assay was immunoSEQ multiplex PCR. In the table there are about 120,000 clones, approximately 87% of which are singletons. The sample was blood. The receptors shown here come from a man in his sixties in good health.

J is TRBJ2-7 and V is TRBV4-3; 7 bases map to TRBD2. Germline loops: CDR1 LGHNA, CDR2 YSLEER. The junction had 11 bases not matched to a gene; V was cut back by 0 bases and J by 9 bases. The CDR3 runs 15 residues. For the CDR3, the DNA is TGCGCCAGCAGCCAAGATCCGTTGGGGGGGATGGCGCAGTACTTC. This sequence encodes CASSQDPLGGMAQYF.

The V gene is TRBV7-9, the J gene TRBJ1-2, with 8 bases matching TRBD1. V was pared by 5 bases and J by 4 bases, with 9 bases of the junction left unmatched. The CDR3 is made up of 15 amino acids. The germline gives CDR1 SEHNR, CDR2 FQNEAQ (reference sequence). CDR3 in DNA: TGTGCCAGCAGCCTTACGGACAGGGTGGGCTATGGCTACACCTTC. This sequence encodes CASSLTDRVGYGYTF.

This clone was seen a single time. The chain has TRBV6-1 and TRBJ1-5; 8 bases map to TRBD1. Germline CDR1 is MNHNS and CDR2 is SASEGT. The CDR3 runs 15 residues. The V gene end was trimmed by 2 bases and the J gene end by 3 bases; junction bases not matched to a gene: 3. CDR3 residues: CASSETGGVNQPQHF. The CDR3 coding sequence is TGTGCCAGCAGTGAAACAGGGGGTGTCAATCAGCCCCAGCATTTT.

The J gene is TRBJ2-4, the V gene TRBV19; no definite D call. Germline assignment: CDR1 LNHDA and CDR2 SQIVND (reference sequence). The V gene lost 6 bases and the J gene lost 5 bases, with 8 bases spanning the gap. The CDR3 covers 12 residues. For the CDR3, the DNA is TGTGCCAGTAGCCCCTCGGAAAACATTCAGTACTTC. It specifies CASSPSENIQYF.

The V gene is TRBV5-1, the J gene TRBJ2-7; perhaps TRBD2 as D (6 bases). V lost 2 bases and J 5 bases, leaving 17 bases between the germline ends. Germline values: CDR1 SGHRS, CDR2 YFSETQ. CDR3 size: 15 residues. The CDR3: CASSLNGGNMDEQYF. Here the CDR3 DNA reads TGCGCCAGCAGCTTAAACGGGGGTAATATGGACGAGCAGTACTTC. The full variable domain, its missing parts supplied by reference TRBV5-1 and TRBJ2-7, is KAGVTQTPRYLIKTRGQQVTLSCSPISGHRSVSWYQQTPGQGLQFLFEYFSETQRNKGNFPGRFSGRQFSNSRSEMNVSTLELGDSALYLCASSLNGGNMDEQYFGPGTRLTVT.

Note on this clone: Other DNA sequences in this sample translate to the same CDR3. The V and J genes are TRBV5-4 and TRBJ1-4, with D possibly TRBD1 on 5 matching bases. The CDR3 runs 15 residues. The ends were cut back, 0 bases at V and 0 bases at J, with 6 bases in the middle. Germline CDR1 SGHNT, CDR2 YYREEE (reference sequence). CDR3 sequence reads: CASSLGGTTNEKLFF. Written as DNA, the CDR3 is TGTGCCAGCAGCTTGGGGGGGACAACTAATGAAAAACTGTTTTTT.

The chain couples TRBV5-8 to TRBJ1-5; 7 bases map to TRBD1. With 5 bases clipped from V and 0 bases from J, the junction kept 5 bases outside the gene matches. Germline V gene lookup returns CDR1 SGHTS and CDR2 YDEGEE. There are 15 residues in the CDR3. The CDR3 loop is CASSTGDYSNQPQHF. CDR3 in DNA: TGTGCCAGCAGTACAGGGGATTATAGCAATCAGCCCCAGCATTTT.

This clone was recorded only once. The rearrangement links TRBV15 to TRBJ1-4; D gene uncertain. This CDR3 is built from 15 residues. V lost 2 bases and J 0 bases, leaving 7 bases between the germline ends. Germline V gene data show CDR1 as LNHNV and CDR2 as YYDKDF (reference sequence). CDR3: CATSRNPTTNEKLFF. The DNA for the CDR3 is TGTGCCACCAGCAGAAATCCTACAACTAATGAAAAACTGTTTTTT.

The CDR3 DNA follows: TGTGCCAGCAGCAAGACCTCTAACACTGAAGCTTTCTTT. Protein: CASSKTSNTEAFF. The rearrangement joins TRBV9 to TRBJ1-1; D is unclear. Germline V gene lookup returns CDR1 SGDLS and CDR2 YYNGEE. V was clipped by 4 bases and J by 2 bases, with 9 bases between them. This CDR3 has 13 amino acids.

This chain links TRBV15 with TRBJ1-5; D is ambiguous. Germline V gene sequence: CDR1 LNHNV, CDR2 YYDKDF (reference sequence). The germline V and J ends were trimmed by 0 bases and 7 bases, with 7 bases remaining between them. This CDR3 is built from 13 residues. The CDR3: CATSRDANQPQHF. The CDR3 region has the DNA TGTGCCACCAGCAGAGATGCGAACCAGCCCCAGCATTTT.

The chain has TRBV5-1 and TRBJ2-3; D assignment may be TRBD1 or TRBD2 (5 bases each). CDR3 size: 14 residues. Germline V gene lookup returns CDR1 SGHRS and CDR2 YFSETQ. V was cut by 2 bases and J by 5 bases, with 12 bases left in between. The CDR3 loop is CASSLLVGVDTQYF. CDR3 bases: TGCGCCAGCAGCTTACTAGTGGGGGTAGATACGCAGTATTTT.

This chain joins TRBV7-9 and TRBJ2-1; 8 positions match TRBD2. J gave up 0 bases and V 7 bases, and 5 bases lay outside the gene matches. The CDR3 is made up of 15 amino acids. Germline CDR1 reads SEHNR; CDR2 reads FQNEAQ (reference sequence). The CDR3 region is CASNWGTSSYNEQFF. CDR3 nucleotides: TGTGCCAGCAATTGGGGGACTAGCTCCTACAATGAGCAGTTCTTC.

This sequence joins TRBV3-1 (or the pseudogene TRBV3-2) and TRBJ1-1; D unresolved. CDR1 and CDR2 from the germline V gene are LGHDT and YNNKEL (reference sequence). The V and J ends lost 0 bases and 3 bases respectively, with 11 bases between them. The CDR3 extends over 15 amino acids. The CDR3, as DNA: TGTGCCAGCAGCCAAGATATTCTATTGTACACTGAAGCTTTCTTT. Translated: CASSQDILLYTEAFF.

This clone was detected once. The chain uses TRBV12-3 or TRBV12-4 and TRBJ2-7; D remains unclear. The CDR3 length is 13 residues. The germline V and J ends were trimmed by 3 bases and 5 bases, with 11 bases remaining between them. The CDR3 sequence: CASSFGQLDEQYF. In DNA, the CDR3 is TGTGCCAGCAGTTTTGGCCAGTTGGACGAGCAGTACTTC.

This chain uses TRBV27 with TRBJ1-5; possible D gene TRBD1, 5 bases. Germline V gene lookup returns CDR1 MNHEY and CDR2 SMNVEV (reference sequence). The CDR3 extends over 15 amino acids. Trimming pared 6 bases from V and 0 bases from J, leaving 12 bases between. The CDR3 loop is CASSPDSYSNQPQHF. In DNA form, the CDR3 reads TGTGCCAGCAGCCCCGACAGTTATAGCAATCAGCCCCAGCATTTT.

This chain uses TRBV28 with TRBJ1-1; D might be TRBD1 (5 bases). This CDR3 has 13 amino acids. The germline V gene encodes CDR1 MDHEN and CDR2 SYDVKM. V was clipped by 2 bases and J by 6 bases, with 10 bases between them. The CDR3 sequence: CASSLVGRAEAFF. The CDR3, as DNA: TGTGCCAGCAGTTTAGTTGGCAGGGCTGAAGCTTTCTTT. The full variable domain, rest sourced from reference TRBV28 and TRBJ1-1, is DVKVTQSSRYLVKRTGEKVFLECVQDMDHENMFWYRQDPGLGLRLIYFSYDVKMKEKGDIPEGYSVSREKKERFSLILESASTNQTSMYLCASSLVGRAEAFFGQGTRLTVV.

The chain uses TRBV6-1 and TRBJ2-3; the D is unclear. This CDR3 contains 17 residues. The V gene's germline CDR1 is MNHNS and CDR2 SASEGT. Between the trimmed V and J ends, which lost 0 bases and 1 base, there was a span of 14 bases. For the CDR3, the DNA is TGTGCCAGCAGTGAAGCTTTATCGGGCGGCGGCACAGATACGCAGTATTTT. It yields the protein CASSEALSGGGTDTQYF.